A single sample is the source of the 15 T cell receptor beta chains below, sequenced in a study of regulatory T cells in long-lasting Graves disease. Time point specified: newly diagnosed GD, antithyroid drugs for less than 3 months. PBMC-extracted RNA yielded the TCR library. Both iRepertoire HTBI primers and Arm-PCR of CDR3 regions were used to build the TCR beta libraries. One entry per CDR3 protein, called by TCRdb with MiXCR from the multiplex PCR reads. This sample carries about 300,000 distinct CDR3 sequences, roughly 18% of them seen once, and the ten largest clones take 38%. The specimen comprised peripheral blood mononuclear cells (PBMCs), sampled at new diagnosis, from a patient treated with antithyroid drugs. All receptors come from a female donor with Graves disease.

About this clonotype itself: It may be a read error: a sequence one base away is much more abundant. The V call is TRBV2, the J call TRBJ2-7, with D tentatively TRBD2 (6 bases). The CDR3 is 12 amino acids. Germline loops: CDR1 SNHLY, CDR2 FYNNEI. Between the trimmed V and J ends, which lost 8 bases and 2 bases, there was a span of 10 bases. This CDR3 is CASRDFTYEQYF. CDR3 in DNA: TGTGCCAGCCGGGACTTCACCTACGAGCAGTACTTC.

CDR3 in DNA: TGTGCCAGTAGTAGAGACAGGGATCCCAGCACTGAAGCTTTCTTT. Translated, it gives CASSRDRDPSTEAFF. The chain employs TRBV19 and TRBJ1-1, with 7 bases aligning to TRBD1. The CDR3 contains 15 residues. V lost 4 bases and J lost 4; bases outside the gene matches: 9. Germline V gives CDR1 LNHDA, CDR2 SQIVND (reference sequence). The complete variable domain, with remaining parts taken from reference TRBV19 and TRBJ1-1, reads DGGITQSPKYLFRKEGQNVTLSCEQNLNHDAMYWYRQDPGQGLRLIYYSQIVNDFQKGDIAEGYSVSREKKESFPLTVTSAQKNPTAFYLCASSRDRDPSTEAFFGQGTRLTVV.

A word on this clonotype: Sequence at one end of the junction differs from germline and may be a read error. The V and J genes are TRBV7-9 and TRBJ2-2, with 8 bases matching TRBD1. Germline CDR1 SEHNR, CDR2 FQNEAQ (reference sequence). The CDR3 is made up of 19 amino acids. CDR3 in DNA: TGTGCCAGCAGCCCCCCCGGACAGGGCCCTTCTTTTGGCACCGGGGAGCTGCTTTTT. Translated, it gives CASSPPGQGPSFGTGELLF.

This clonotype was found many times. The V call is TRBV6-2 or TRBV6-3, the J call TRBJ1-2, with a tentative D call TRBD1 (6 bases). The CDR3 totals 12 residues. In germline, CDR1 is MNHEY, CDR2 SVGEGT. V lost 4 bases to trimming and J lost 13 bases, with 16 bases between them. The CDR3 DNA sequence: TGTGCCAGCAGTTGGACAGCCCGACCTACCACCTTC. It yields the protein CASSWTARPTTF.

This clonotype came up many times. The chain combines TRBV2 with TRBJ1-4; D unclear. Per germline, CDR1 SNHLY and CDR2 FYNNEI. Trimming took off 8 bases at V and 8 bases at J, with 9 bases between the two ends. This CDR3 contains 11 residues. The CDR3 here is CASLREEKLFF. CDR3 coding DNA: TGTGCCAGCTTAAGGGAGGAAAAACTGTTTTTT.

The gene calls are TRBV19 and TRBJ2-7; tentative D call: TRBD1 (6 bases). Germline-derived CDR1 and CDR2 are LNHDA and SQIVND (reference sequence). V was trimmed by 5 bases and J by 0 bases, leaving 17 bases between them. CDR3 length equals 16 residues. CDR3 sequence: CASSSAWGHVSYEQYF. Written as DNA, the CDR3 is TGTGCCAGTAGTTCCGCGTGGGGGCACGTCTCCTACGAGCAGTACTTC.

Concerning this clonotype itself: No conserved phenylalanine or tryptophan is present at the end of the CDR3, so a read error is the likely explanation. Because the CDR3's place on the DNA is in doubt, the DNA is left out and the CDR3 is given as listed by TCRdb. The chain links TRBV2 to TRBJ2-6. Germline CDR1 reads SNHLY; CDR2 reads FYNNEI. The CDR3 spans 9 amino acids, including both terminal residues. The CDR3 protein is CASIRRTAR.

This clonotype appeared a few times. This sequence joins TRBV2 and TRBJ2-2, with D hard to call. CDR3 length equals 12 residues. CDR1 and CDR2 from the germline V gene are SNHLY and FYNNEI. Trimming removed 4 bases from V and 6 bases from J, with 6 bases in between. DNA of the CDR3: TGTGCCAGCAGTGCTGGCCCCGGGGAGCTGTTTTTT. Its translation: CASSAGPGELFF.

This clonotype was recorded a few times. This rearrangement joins TRBV5-1 to TRBJ2-6, with D possibly TRBD1 on 6 matching bases. This CDR3 is 17 amino acids long. The germline CDR1 and CDR2 sequences are SGHRS and YFSETQ. V was shortened by 3 bases and J by 4 bases, with 17 bases between the two germline ends. This CDR3 reads CASSWEPTGTGANVLTF. In nucleotides, the CDR3 is TGCGCCAGCAGCTGGGAACCCACAGGGACCGGGGCCAACGTCCTGACTTTC.

Worth noting for this clonotype: With a much larger clone just one base away, this may be a read error. The chain joins TRBV20-1 to TRBJ2-3; 11 nucleotides line up with TRBD2. The germline V gene encodes CDR1 DFQATT and CDR2 SNEGSKA (reference sequence). This CDR3 region has 17 residues. V lost 6 bases, J lost 1 base, and 12 bases stayed unmatched. CDR3 coding DNA: TGCAGTGCCCTCGGGACTAGCGGAAGAACTCGCACAGATACGCAGTATTTT. Its translation: CSALGTSGRTRTDTQYF.

This clonotype was seen repeatedly, ten times or more. J is TRBJ2-6 and V is TRBV12-3 or TRBV12-4; no definite D call. Trimming pared 4 bases from V and 0 bases from J, leaving 10 bases between. This CDR3 spans 16 amino acids. The CDR3 nucleotides read TGTGCCAGCAGTTCACGACCTACCTCTGGGGCCAACGTCCTGACTTTC. This sequence encodes CASSSRPTSGANVLTF.

This clonotype showed up many times. This sequence joins TRBV24-1 and TRBJ1-2, with D tentatively TRBD1 (6 bases). The germline CDR1 and CDR2 sequences are KGHDR and SFDVKD. This CDR3 has 12 amino acids. V was cut by 5 bases and J by 8 bases, with 11 bases left in between. The CDR3 sequence is CATSGGGTGYTF. The CDR3 DNA sequence: TGTGCCACCAGTGGAGGGGGAACGGGCTACACCTTC.

This clonotype was seen repeatedly, ten times or more. This rearrangement joins TRBV9 to TRBJ2-1; 9 nucleotides align to TRBD2. This CDR3 contains 15 residues. The germline V gene encodes CDR1 SGDLS and CDR2 YYNGEE. Trimming removed 3 bases from V and 5 bases from J; junction bases left unmatched: 6. This CDR3 reads CASSARGGSNNEQFF. The CDR3 DNA reads TGTGCCAGCAGCGCGCGGGGGGGGTCCAACAATGAGCAGTTCTTC.

The gene calls are TRBV7-9 and TRBJ2-7; 11 bases align to TRBD2. The CDR3 totals 16 residues. The V gene's germline CDR1 is SEHNR and CDR2 FQNEAQ (reference sequence). The ends lost 5 bases at V and 1 base at J; junction bases unmatched: 7. The CDR3 sequence is CASSPLGTSGSYEQYF. The CDR3 DNA sequence: TGTGCCAGCAGCCCACTAGGGACTAGCGGATCCTACGAGCAGTACTTC.

This chain joins TRBV19 and TRBJ1-1; TRBD1 matches at 9 bases. Germline assignment: CDR1 LNHDA and CDR2 SQIVND (reference sequence). V shed 7 bases, J shed 4 bases, and the junction held 10 bases outside the gene matches. This CDR3 has 15 residues. The CDR3 DNA reads as TGTGCCAGTACCCAACCCGACAGGGGGAGCACTGAAGCTTTCTTT. This codes for CASTQPDRGSTEAFF.